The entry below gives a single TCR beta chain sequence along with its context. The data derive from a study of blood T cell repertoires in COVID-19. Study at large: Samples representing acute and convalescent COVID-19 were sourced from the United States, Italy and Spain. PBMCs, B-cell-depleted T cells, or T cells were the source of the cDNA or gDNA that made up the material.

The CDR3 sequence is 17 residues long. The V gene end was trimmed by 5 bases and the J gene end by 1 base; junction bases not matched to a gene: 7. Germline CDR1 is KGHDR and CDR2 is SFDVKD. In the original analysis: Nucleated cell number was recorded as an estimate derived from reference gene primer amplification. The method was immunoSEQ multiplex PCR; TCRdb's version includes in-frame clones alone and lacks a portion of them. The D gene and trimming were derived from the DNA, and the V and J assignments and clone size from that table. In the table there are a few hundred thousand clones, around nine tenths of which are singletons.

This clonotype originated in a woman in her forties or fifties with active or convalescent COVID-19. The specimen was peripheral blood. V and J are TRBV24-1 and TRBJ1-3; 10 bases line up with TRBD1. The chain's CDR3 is CATSASPGQGSGNTIYF. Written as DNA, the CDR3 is TGTGCCACCAGTGCCTCACCGGGACAGGGGTCTGGAAACACCATATATTTT.